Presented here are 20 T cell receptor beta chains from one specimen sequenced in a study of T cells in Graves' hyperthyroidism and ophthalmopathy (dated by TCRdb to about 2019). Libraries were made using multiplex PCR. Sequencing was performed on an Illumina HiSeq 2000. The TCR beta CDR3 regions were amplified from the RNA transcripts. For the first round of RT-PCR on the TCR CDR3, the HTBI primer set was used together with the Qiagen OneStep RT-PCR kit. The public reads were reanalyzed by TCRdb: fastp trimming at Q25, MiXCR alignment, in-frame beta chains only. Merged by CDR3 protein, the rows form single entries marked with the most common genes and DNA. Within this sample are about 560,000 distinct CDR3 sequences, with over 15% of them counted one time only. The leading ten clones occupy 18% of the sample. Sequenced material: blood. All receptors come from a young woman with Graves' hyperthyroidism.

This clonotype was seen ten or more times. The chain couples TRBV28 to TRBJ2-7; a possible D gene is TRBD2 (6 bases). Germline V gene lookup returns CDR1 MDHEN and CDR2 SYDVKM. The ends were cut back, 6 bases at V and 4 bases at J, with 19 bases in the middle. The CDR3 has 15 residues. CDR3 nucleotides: TGTGCCAGCAGCCCAGCGGGTCCTTTAGTTTACGAGCAGTACTTC. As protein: CASSPAGPLVYEQYF.

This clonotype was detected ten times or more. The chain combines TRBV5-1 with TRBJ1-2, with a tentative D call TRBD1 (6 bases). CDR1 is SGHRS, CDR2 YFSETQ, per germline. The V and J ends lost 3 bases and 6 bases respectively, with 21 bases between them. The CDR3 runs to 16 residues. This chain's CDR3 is CASSYDFAGADDGYTF. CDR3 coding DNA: TGCGCCAGCAGCTATGACTTCGCAGGGGCGGACGATGGCTACACCTTC. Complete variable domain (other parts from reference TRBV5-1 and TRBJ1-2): KAGVTQTPRYLIKTRGQQVTLSCSPISGHRSVSWYQQTPGQGLQFLFEYFSETQRNKGNFPGRFSGRQFSNSRSEMNVSTLELGDSALYLCASSYDFAGADDGYTFGSGTRLTVV.

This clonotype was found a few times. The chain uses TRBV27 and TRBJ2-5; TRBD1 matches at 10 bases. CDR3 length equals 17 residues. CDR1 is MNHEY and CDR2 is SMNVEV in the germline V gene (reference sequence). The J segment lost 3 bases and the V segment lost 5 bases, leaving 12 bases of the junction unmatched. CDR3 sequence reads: CASSAPNPGTGEETQYF. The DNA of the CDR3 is TGTGCCAGCAGTGCGCCGAATCCCGGGACAGGGGAAGAGACCCAGTACTTC.

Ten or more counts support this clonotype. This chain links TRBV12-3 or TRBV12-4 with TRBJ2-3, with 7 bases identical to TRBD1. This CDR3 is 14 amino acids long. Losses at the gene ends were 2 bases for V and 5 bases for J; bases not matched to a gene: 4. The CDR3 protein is CASSLPGQQDTQYF. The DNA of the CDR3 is TGTGCCAGCAGTTTACCGGGACAGCAAGATACGCAGTATTTT.

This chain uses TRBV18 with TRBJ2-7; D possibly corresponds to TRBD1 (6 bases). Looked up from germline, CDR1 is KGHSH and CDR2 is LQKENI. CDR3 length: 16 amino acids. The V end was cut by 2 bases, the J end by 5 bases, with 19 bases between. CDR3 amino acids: CASSPENRASFHEQYF. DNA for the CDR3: TGTGCCAGCTCACCAGAGAACAGGGCGAGTTTCCACGAGCAGTACTTC.

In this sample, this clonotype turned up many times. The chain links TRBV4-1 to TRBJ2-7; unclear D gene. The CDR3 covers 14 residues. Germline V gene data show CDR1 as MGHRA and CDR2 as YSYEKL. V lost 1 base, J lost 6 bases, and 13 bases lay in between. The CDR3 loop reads CASSQGLGPGEQYF. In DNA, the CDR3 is TGCGCCAGCAGCCAAGGCCTGGGCCCTGGCGAGCAGTACTTC.

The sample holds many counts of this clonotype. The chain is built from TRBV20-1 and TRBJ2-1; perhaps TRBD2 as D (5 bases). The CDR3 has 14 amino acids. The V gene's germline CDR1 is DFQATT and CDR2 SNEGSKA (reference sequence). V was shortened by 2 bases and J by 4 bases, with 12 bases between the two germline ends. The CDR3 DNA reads TGCAGTGCTAGAAAGGGAGTAGGTTACAATGAGCAGTTCTTC. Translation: CSARKGVGYNEQFF.

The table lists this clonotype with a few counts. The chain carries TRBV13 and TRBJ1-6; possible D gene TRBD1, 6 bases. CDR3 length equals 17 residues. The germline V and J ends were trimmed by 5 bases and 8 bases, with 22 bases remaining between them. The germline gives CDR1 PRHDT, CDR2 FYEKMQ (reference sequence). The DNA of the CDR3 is TGTGCCAGCAGCCCTCGGGGTAGGGGGAAGGCCTATTCACCCCTCCACTTT. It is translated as CASSPRGRGKAYSPLHF. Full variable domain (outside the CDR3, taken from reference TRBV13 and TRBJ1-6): AAGVIQSPRHLIKEKRETATLKCYPIPRHDTVYWYQQGPGQDPQFLISFYEKMQSDKGSIPDRFSAQQFSDYHSELNMSSLELGDSALYFCASSPRGRGKAYSPLHFGNGTRLTVT.

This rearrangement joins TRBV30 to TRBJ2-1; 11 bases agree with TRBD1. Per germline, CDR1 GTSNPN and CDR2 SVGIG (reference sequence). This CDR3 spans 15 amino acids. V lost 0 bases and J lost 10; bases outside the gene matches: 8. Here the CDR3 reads CAWSVLDRGLYEQFF. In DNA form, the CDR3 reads TGTGCCTGGAGTGTTTTGGACAGGGGGCTTTACGAGCAGTTCTTC.

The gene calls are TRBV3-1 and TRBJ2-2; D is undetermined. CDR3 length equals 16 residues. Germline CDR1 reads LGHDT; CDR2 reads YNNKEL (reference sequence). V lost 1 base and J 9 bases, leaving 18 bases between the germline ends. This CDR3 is CASSQVSGSSSWELFF. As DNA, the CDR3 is TGTGCCAGCAGCCAAGTATCTGGCAGTTCATCCTGGGAGCTGTTTTTT. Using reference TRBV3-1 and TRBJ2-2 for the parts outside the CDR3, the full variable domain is DTAVSQTPKYLVTQMGNDKSIKCEQNLGHDTMYWYKQDSKKFLKIMFSYNNKELIINETVPNRFSPKSPDKAHLNLHINSLELGDSAVYFCASSQVSGSSSWELFFGEGSRLTVL.

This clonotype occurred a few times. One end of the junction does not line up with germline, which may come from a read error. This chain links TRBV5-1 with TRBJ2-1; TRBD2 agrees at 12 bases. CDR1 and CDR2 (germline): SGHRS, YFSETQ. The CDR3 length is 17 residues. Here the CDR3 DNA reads TGCGCCAGCAGGTTGGGGACCACTAGCGGGAGGTACAATGAGCAGTTCTTC. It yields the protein CASRLGTTSGRYNEQFF.

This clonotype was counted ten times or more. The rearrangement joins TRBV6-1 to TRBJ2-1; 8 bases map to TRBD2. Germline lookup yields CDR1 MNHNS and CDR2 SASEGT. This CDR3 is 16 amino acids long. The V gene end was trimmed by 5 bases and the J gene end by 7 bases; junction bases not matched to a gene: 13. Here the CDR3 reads CASSHLGAGGGNEQFF. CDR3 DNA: TGTGCCAGCAGTCACCTAGGGGCGGGAGGTGGTAATGAGCAGTTCTTC.

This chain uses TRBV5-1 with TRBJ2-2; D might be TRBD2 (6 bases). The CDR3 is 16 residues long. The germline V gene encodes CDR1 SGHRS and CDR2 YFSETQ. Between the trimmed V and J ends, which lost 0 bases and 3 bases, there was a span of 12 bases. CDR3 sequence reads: CASSLVGGTHTGELFF. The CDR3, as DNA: TGCGCCAGCAGCTTGGTCGGGGGTACCCACACCGGGGAGCTGTTTTTT.

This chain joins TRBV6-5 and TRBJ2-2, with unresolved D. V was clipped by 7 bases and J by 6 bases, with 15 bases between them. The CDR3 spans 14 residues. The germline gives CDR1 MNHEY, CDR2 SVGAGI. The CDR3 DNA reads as TGTGCCAGCATTTCCGCAACAGAGCCCGGGGAGCTGTTTTTT. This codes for CASISATEPGELFF.

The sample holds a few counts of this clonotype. The CDR3 region is CASSGVVDDGYTF. CDR3 in DNA: TGTGCCAGCAGCGGTGTAGTCGACGATGGCTACACCTTC. The genes are TRBV9 and TRBJ1-2, with no clear D. Germline-derived CDR1 and CDR2 are SGDLS and YYNGEE. With 3 bases removed from V and 6 bases from J, the gap between germline ends came to 12 bases. The CDR3 totals 13 residues. Combining the CDR3 with reference TRBV9 and TRBJ1-2 gives the whole variable domain DSGVTQTPKHLITATGQRVTLRCSPRSGDLSVYWYQQSLDQGLQFLIQYYNGEERAKGNILERFSAQQFPDLHSELNLSSLELGDSALYFCASSGVVDDGYTFGSGTRLTVV.

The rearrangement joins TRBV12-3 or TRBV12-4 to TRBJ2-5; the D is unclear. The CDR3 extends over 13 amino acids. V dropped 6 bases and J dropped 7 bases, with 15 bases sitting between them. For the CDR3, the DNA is TGTGCCAGCAGCCTTTCAATTCCGGGGACCCAGTACTTC. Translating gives CASSLSIPGTQYF.

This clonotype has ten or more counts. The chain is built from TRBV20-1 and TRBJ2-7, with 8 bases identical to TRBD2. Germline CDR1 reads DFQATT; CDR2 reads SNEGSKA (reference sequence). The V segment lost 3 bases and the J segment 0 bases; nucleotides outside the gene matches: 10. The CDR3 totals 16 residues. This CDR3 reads CSARAILSGDSYEQYF. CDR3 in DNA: TGCAGTGCTAGGGCCATTCTTAGCGGGGACTCCTACGAGCAGTACTTC.

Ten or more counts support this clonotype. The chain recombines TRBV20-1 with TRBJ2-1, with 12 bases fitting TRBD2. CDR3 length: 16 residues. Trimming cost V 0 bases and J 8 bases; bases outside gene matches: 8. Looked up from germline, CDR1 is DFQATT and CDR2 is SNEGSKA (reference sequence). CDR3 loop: CSARDHTSGRQDEQFF. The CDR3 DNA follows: TGCAGTGCTAGAGATCATACTAGCGGGAGGCAGGATGAGCAGTTCTTC.

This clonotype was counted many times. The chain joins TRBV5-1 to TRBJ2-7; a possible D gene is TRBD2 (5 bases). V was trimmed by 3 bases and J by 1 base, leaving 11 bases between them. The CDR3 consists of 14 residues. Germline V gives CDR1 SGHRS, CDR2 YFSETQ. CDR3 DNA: TGCGCCAGCAGCTCCGGGATCCTATCCTACGAGCAGTACTTC. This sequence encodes CASSSGILSYEQYF.

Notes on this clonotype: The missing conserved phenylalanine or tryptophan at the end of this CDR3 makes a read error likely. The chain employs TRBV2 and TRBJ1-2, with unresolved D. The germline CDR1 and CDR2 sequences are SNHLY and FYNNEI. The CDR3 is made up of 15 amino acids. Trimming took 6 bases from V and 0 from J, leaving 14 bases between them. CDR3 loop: CASRVQRASNYGYTS. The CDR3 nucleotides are TGTGCCAGCAGGGTCCAGAGGGCCTCTAACTATGGCTACACCTCC.